This TCR beta chain is drawn from a study of diagnostic markers for celiac disease (dated by TCRdb to about 2020). Sequenced using an Illumina MiSeq. After reprocessing by TCRdb, each CDR3 protein sequence is one entry, and no DNA is given. This sample's table has entries for 7,000 to 8,000 distinct CDR3 sequences. The ten largest clones add up to approximately 6.3% of the sample. About this clonotype itself: It has no known antigen specificity.

The germline V gene yields WSHSY for CDR1 and SAAADI for CDR2. The CDR3 goes from the cysteine to the phenylalanine over 16 residues. No DNA has been recorded. The TCR originated in a human donor. This table probably holds off-target reads from a library built for another chain. Sequences were obtained from either unsorted cells or a sorted T cell fraction (not recorded which). The rearranged chain carries TRBV10-2 and TRBJ2-1; without DNA, the TCRdb call of TRBD2 cannot be checked. The CDR3 reads as follows: CASTQPTSGADNEQFF.